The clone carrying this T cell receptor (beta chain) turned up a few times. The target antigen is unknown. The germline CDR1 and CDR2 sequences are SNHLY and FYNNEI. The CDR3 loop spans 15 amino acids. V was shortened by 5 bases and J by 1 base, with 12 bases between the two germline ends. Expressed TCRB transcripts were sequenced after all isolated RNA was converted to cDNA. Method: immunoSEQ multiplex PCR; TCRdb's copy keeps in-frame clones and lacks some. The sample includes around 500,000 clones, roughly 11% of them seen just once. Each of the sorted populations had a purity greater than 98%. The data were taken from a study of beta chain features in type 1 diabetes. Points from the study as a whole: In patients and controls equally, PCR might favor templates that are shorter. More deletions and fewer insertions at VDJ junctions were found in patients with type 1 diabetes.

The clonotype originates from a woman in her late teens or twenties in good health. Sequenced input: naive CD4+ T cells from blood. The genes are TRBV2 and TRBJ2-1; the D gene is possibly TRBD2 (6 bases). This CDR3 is CASSPRGSSYNEQFF. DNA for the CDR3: TGTGCCAGCAGTCCCCGGGGGTCTTCCTACAATGAGCAGTTCTTC.